This TCR beta chain emerged from a study of post-analysis software for immune sequencing data (dated by TCRdb to 2014 to 2015). Study-level background: Recorded disease courses included relapsing-remitting, secondary progressive and progressive-relapsing multiple sclerosis, with some patients lacking subtype annotation. A subset of samples was prepared in parallel using single-end sample barcoding, then pooled and co-amplified after Illumina adapter ligation. The patient repertoires were compared against around eleven previously published healthy control repertoires obtained from donors aged roughly 6 to 28 years.

TCR beta repertoires were profiled from peripheral blood of 10 to 15 young patients with multiple sclerosis to demonstrate the VDJtools post-analysis software. The patients with multiple sclerosis were children and adolescents between roughly 6 and 15 years of age. Broader findings and caveats from the paper: Significantly higher frequencies in patients than in controls were found for roughly 5 TRBV segments, including TRBV5-6, TRBV5-1 and TRBV20-1. Direct clustering with F measure revealed strong co-clustering of samples prepared in the same batch, which led to a batch-effect correction. The multiple sclerosis patient group was slightly younger than the control group. Compared with controls, multiple sclerosis patients had significantly lower normalized Chao1 diversity, a finding suggesting substantial peripheral T-cell clonal expansion.

Trimming takes 4 bases off V and 0 bases off J; junction bases not matched to a gene: 8. The CDR3 contains 17 residues, cysteine and phenylalanine counted. Of all the DNA, just the CDR3 is kept, 51 bases in frame from base 1. For CDR1 and CDR2, the germline V gene lists SGHRS and YFSETQ. Preparation of the library involved PCR. TCRdb names Illumina HiSeq 2500 as the instrument used. Unique molecular identifiers were incorporated into TCR beta cDNA libraries to reduce PCR and sequencing biases. Every 1 to 10 million input T cells yielded some 500,000 cDNA molecules, meaning each molecule approximated one T cell. Patient libraries were prepared and sequenced with the same protocol used for the earlier healthy control dataset. Samples belonging to the same batch were prepared together, multiplexed and sequenced on a shared HiSeq lane. Per the original workflow: MIGEC was used to process the raw barcoded reads, and molecular identifier groups with only a single read were discarded before consensus assembly and CDR3 extraction. VDJtools was used for post-analysis of the clonotype tables, with diversity normalized by down-sampling every dataset to the smallest sample size. To correct batch-related cross-sample contamination, repertoire overlap clustering matched CDR3 amino acid sequences but not nucleotide sequences. In TCRdb, the public reads were trimmed at Q25 with fastp and aligned with MiXCR, with productive beta chains retained. Each entry is one CDR3 protein sequence, shown with its most common DNA and genes. These V and J calls rely on TCRdb rather than the paper's analysis. A total of 450,000 to 650,000 distinct CDR3 sequences appear in this sample, 44% of them only once. The ten biggest clones cover 1.5% to 2% of the sample.

This clonotype has more than one count but fewer than ten. Its binding antigen is unknown. The sample holds no much larger clone one base away, and base qualities are not on file. Sequencing used blood. The receptor comes from a girl aged 5-17 years with multiple sclerosis. The chain links TRBV5-1 with TRBJ2-1, with 9 middle bases fitting TRBD1. The nucleotide sequence reads TGCGCCAGCAGCCTCGACAGGGGGTATAGCTCCTACAATGAGCAGTTCTTC. This is translated as CASSLDRGYSSYNEQFF.